The sequence of this TCR beta chain was determined in a study of beta chain features in type 1 diabetes (dated by TCRdb to 2016 to 2019). Regarding the research as a whole: Mean age, gender distribution, total cell number and subset yield did not differ between patients and healthy donors. Across all samples, some 99 million sorted cells were examined, and cell number per subset correlated strongly with RNA yield. In the study, TCRB repertoires of sorted circulating CD4+ T cell subsets from recently diagnosed type 1 diabetes patients were compared with those of matched healthy donors. Naive and central memory subsets were obtained from all 30 or so donors, but regulatory and stem cell-like memory subsets were isolated from only 8 patients and roughly eight healthy donors.

The germline V gene provides CDR1 LGHNA and CDR2 YNFKEQ. Unmatched junction bases come to 0, with V trimmed by 1 base and J by 1 base. The CDR3 sequence holds 15 residues, the cysteine and phenylalanine included. Only CDR3 DNA remains: 45 bases, in frame from the first base. From each donor, a single peripheral blood sample of 90 to 150 mL on average was drawn into heparinised tubes. A BD FACSAria II and a panel including CD45RO, CCR7, CD25, CD127, CD95 and CD27 were used to sort naive, central memory, regulatory and stem cell-like memory CD4+ T cells. A purity above 95% was achieved for all sorted populations. Right away, PBMCs were isolated by Lymphoprep density gradient centrifugation and were stained directly, with no culture step. So that batch effects would be minimized, each experiment stained and sorted samples in pairs, pairing one healthy donor with one patient. In regard to this clone: It has no known antigen specificity. Base qualities are not recorded, but no much larger clone differs from it by a single base. This sample also contains other DNA sequences that code for the same CDR3.

On the study overall, not on this receptor specifically: Naive, central memory and regulatory TCRB repertoires appeared to be more alike among patients than among healthy donors. HLA sub-analyses involved small numbers of individuals, so any influence of HLA type on TCRB rearrangement remained unresolved. At VDJ recombination sites, patients with type 1 diabetes made fewer insertions and deleted more nucleotides, a pattern implying thymic rearrangement abnormalities. PCR may preferentially amplify shorter templates, but because patient and control samples were amplified and corrected together, any resulting skew would affect both groups equally. Sequencing cDNA rather than genomic DNA could over-represent highly expressing activated cells, although activation and CD3 levels did not differ between groups. Type 1 diabetes patients showed a moderate but significant shortening of TCRB CDR3 length in all four CD4+ subsets.

All of the isolated RNA was reverse transcribed with the High Capacity cDNA Reverse Transcription Kit, so expressed TCRB transcripts were sequenced. Naive, central memory and regulatory T cell samples underwent deep immunoSEQ sequencing, averaging around 3.7 million total reads per sample. After sorted cells were lysed in RLT buffer, RNA was extracted with DNase-treated RNeasy Micro or Mini kits, with the choice depending on cell number. To prevent cross-contamination, each cell subset was processed individually, whereas patient and healthy donor samples were processed jointly. TCRB sequences were amplified from cDNA with the immunoSEQ multiplex PCR, producing 87-bp fragments spanning the CDR3 region. Sequencing of the amplicons was performed on the Illumina HiSeq platform. The authors processed their data as follows. Synthetic template baselines were used to correct PCR bias computationally, reads within Hamming distance 2 were collapsed, and singletons that could not be merged were discarded. Reads were aligned against IMGT to assign V, D and J genes, CDR3 length and insertions or deletions at six rearrangement sites. Clonotype counts were normalized to sorted cell number within each subset before computing true diversity and Gini coefficients with the tcR R package. Repertoire sharing was quantified using the overlap coefficient calculated on TCRB nucleotide sequences. As a proxy for the pre-selection repertoire, out-of-frame TCRB sequences from naive cells were analyzed. Imported from immuneACCESS, the table was reduced by TCRdb to in-frame sequences with V and J called. These copies leave out some clones; in studies compared against another copy, an unresolved V gene accounts for under half, and the cause of the remainder is not known. V and J calls and clone size are as listed in that table; D and trimming were resolved from the DNA. The sample table lists roughly 350,000 clones, 11% of them with a count of one. The ten most abundant clones make up just over 0.015% of the sample.

The chain was built from TRBV4-2 and TRBJ2-5; TRBD2 matches 10 bases in the middle. This receptor was taken from a woman in her twenties or thirties in good health. Sequencing was carried out using naive CD4+ T cells from blood. The cell subset or site label corresponds to: true naive CD4+ T cells. In nucleotides, the sequence is TGTGCCAGCAGCCAAGGGACTAGCGGCCAAGAGACCCAGTACTTC. Its translation is CASSQGTSGQETQYF.